The next 25 T cell receptor beta chains were all read from a single sample in a study of blood T cell repertoires in COVID-19. TCRdb's copy holds only in-frame clones and misses some; the assay was immunoSEQ multiplex PCR. The sample records roughly 250,000 clones, roughly 90% being singletons. Material for sequencing was PBMCs or T cells enriched from blood (not recorded which). The receptors here all came from a woman in her forties or fifties who had recovered from COVID-19.

The rearrangement links TRBV7-8 to TRBJ1-1; tentatively, D is TRBD1 (5 bases). This CDR3 has 15 amino acids. Looked up from germline, CDR1 is SGHVS and CDR2 is FQNEAQ. Trimming removed 1 base from V and 1 base from J, with 10 bases in between. CDR3 nucleotides: TGTGCCAGCAGCTTAGGAGGGACTGCGAACACTGAAGCTTTCTTT. This translates into CASSLGGTANTEAFF.

A single count supports this clone. DNA for the CDR3: TGCGCCAGCAGCTGGGGAGAGATGGAAAGAGACACTGAAGCTTTCTTT. Protein product: CASSWGEMERDTEAFF. The rearrangement uses TRBV5-1 and TRBJ1-1, with D hard to call. V was pared by 3 bases and J by 3 bases, with 18 bases between. Germline V gives CDR1 SGHRS, CDR2 YFSETQ. The CDR3 consists of 16 residues.

CDR3 sequence: CASSLWRGGTGELFF. CDR3 coding DNA: TGTGCCAGCAGTTTATGGCGGGGTGGAACCGGGGAGCTGTTTTTT. This chain connects TRBV28 to TRBJ2-2; maybe TRBD2 (6 bases). The ends were cut back, 0 bases at V and 5 bases at J, with 10 bases in the middle. Germline V gene lookup returns CDR1 MDHEN and CDR2 SYDVKM. The CDR3 contains 15 residues.

This clone has just one count. The chain employs TRBV6-5 and TRBJ2-3, with TRBD1 matching 8 bases. Germline V gene lookup returns CDR1 MNHEY and CDR2 SVGAGI. The CDR3 has 15 residues. Trimming cost V 6 bases and J 2 bases; bases outside gene matches: 7. CDR3 nucleotides: TGTGCCAGCAGCTCCGGGACAGGTTACACAGATACGCAGTATTTT. This codes for CASSSGTGYTDTQYF.

The chain carries TRBV5-5 and TRBJ2-2, with TRBD1 identical over 8 bases. CDR1 is SGHKS and CDR2 is YYEKEE in the germline V gene (reference sequence). J was trimmed by 0 bases and V by 4 bases; bases with no gene match: 2. The CDR3 contains 15 residues. This chain's CDR3 is CASSPDRANTGELFF. The CDR3 nucleotides read TGTGCCAGCAGCCCGGACAGGGCGAACACCGGGGAGCTGTTTTTT.

This chain joins TRBV12-3 or TRBV12-4 and TRBJ2-7, with TRBD2 matching over 8 bases. CDR3 length equals 13 residues. V lost 5 bases to trimming and J lost 9 bases; unmatched junction nucleotides: 9. DNA for the CDR3: TGTGCCAGCAGTCCGACTAGCGAGGGCCGGCAGTACTTC. It encodes CASSPTSEGRQYF.

CDR3 bases: TGTGCCATCCGGGACAGGTCGTATGGTGGCTACACCTTC. Protein sequence: CAIRDRSYGGYTF. The chain uses TRBV6-5 and TRBJ1-2, with 8 bases that match TRBD1. CDR1 is MNHEY and CDR2 is SVGAGI in the germline V gene. V lost 10 bases to trimming and J lost 7 bases; unmatched junction nucleotides: 11. The CDR3 totals 13 residues.

This rearrangement joins TRBV27 to TRBJ1-2; possible D gene TRBD1, 5 bases. Per germline, CDR1 MNHEY and CDR2 SMNVEV (reference sequence). The length of the CDR3 is 14 residues. Trimming removed 6 bases at V and 3 bases at J, with 14 bases between. CDR3: CASRKTVRDYGYTF. DNA of the CDR3: TGTGCCAGCAGGAAGACAGTCAGGGACTATGGCTACACCTTC.

This chain uses TRBV19 with TRBJ1-4; D remains unclear. Germline CDR1 LNHDA, CDR2 SQIVND (reference sequence). V lost 6 bases to trimming and J lost 8 bases, with 13 bases between them. The CDR3 spans 13 residues. CDR3 protein: CASRRENFEKLFF. The CDR3 DNA follows: TGTGCCAGTAGAAGGGAGAACTTCGAAAAACTGTTTTTT.

This chain uses TRBV27 with TRBJ1-2; possibly TRBD1 for D (5 bases). V was cut by 4 bases and J by 4 bases, with 10 bases left in between. CDR1 is MNHEY and CDR2 is SMNVEV in the germline V gene (reference sequence). CDR3 length equals 13 residues. The CDR3 loop reads CASSSRQFYGYTF. Here the CDR3 DNA reads TGTGCCAGCAGTTCCCGACAGTTCTATGGCTACACCTTC.

The chain uses TRBV10-3 and TRBJ2-3, with a weak D call TRBD2 (6 bases). The CDR3 consists of 15 residues. V was pared by 6 bases and J by 1 base, with 14 bases between. Germline loops: CDR1 ENHRY, CDR2 SYGVKD. Here the CDR3 reads CAISGRGSGTDTQYF. The CDR3 DNA reads as TGTGCCATCAGCGGGCGGGGATCTGGCACAGATACGCAGTATTTT.

The J gene is TRBJ2-7, the V gene TRBV19; D uncertain. V dropped 10 bases and J dropped 2 bases, with 12 bases sitting between them. From germline, CDR1 is LNHDA and CDR2 SQIVND (reference sequence). The CDR3 spans 12 residues. The CDR3: CATSNGPYEQYF. The CDR3 DNA sequence: TGTGCCACCTCGAACGGTCCCTACGAGCAGTACTTC.

The gene calls are TRBV28 and TRBJ1-2; 12 nucleotides match TRBD1. Unmatched junction bases numbered 8, after V lost 4 bases and J lost 2 bases. Germline V lookup: CDR1 MDHEN, CDR2 SYDVKM. The CDR3 has 17 residues. The CDR3 nucleotides are TGTGCCAGCAGTTCTACGGGACAGGGGGCTAAAAACTATGGCTACACCTTC. Translated: CASSSTGQGAKNYGYTF.

The chain carries TRBV28 and TRBJ2-3; 12 bases are a match to TRBD2. Losses at the gene ends were 6 bases for V and 0 bases for J; bases not matched to a gene: 1. CDR1 is MDHEN, CDR2 SYDVKM, per germline. The CDR3 is 15 residues long. The CDR3 protein is CASSLAGGSTDTQYF. The CDR3 region has the DNA TGTGCCAGCAGCCTAGCGGGAGGGAGCACAGATACGCAGTATTTT. Variable domain in full (rest from reference TRBV28 and TRBJ2-3): DVKVTQSSRYLVKRTGEKVFLECVQDMDHENMFWYRQDPGLGLRLIYFSYDVKMKEKGDIPEGYSVSREKKERFSLILESASTNQTSMYLCASSLAGGSTDTQYFGPGTRLTVL.

The gene calls are TRBV9 and TRBJ1-2; no clear D gene. V was clipped by 3 bases and J by 8 bases, with 17 bases between them. This CDR3 comprises 14 residues. From germline, CDR1 is SGDLS and CDR2 YYNGEE. CDR3 sequence reads: CASSAFTTSPGYTF. The CDR3 nucleotides read TGTGCCAGCAGCGCGTTTACTACTTCCCCCGGCTACACCTTC.

V gene TRBV4-3 combines with J gene TRBJ1-5, with unresolved D. Germline loops: CDR1 LGHNA, CDR2 YSLEER. The ends were cut back, 0 bases at V and 1 base at J, with 13 bases in the middle. The CDR3 totals 17 residues. In DNA, the CDR3 is TGCGCCAGCAGCCAAGATGCGACACCGGGGAGCAATCAGCCCCAGCATTTT. Translated: CASSQDATPGSNQPQHF.

The V gene is TRBV28, the J gene TRBJ1-2, with a possible D match to TRBD1 (6 bases). In germline, CDR1 is MDHEN, CDR2 SYDVKM. This CDR3 has 15 residues. V lost 3 bases and J 2 bases, leaving 13 bases between the germline ends. The CDR3 region is CASSLGTSNNYGYTF. CDR3 DNA: TGTGCCAGCAGTTTGGGGACATCCAACAACTATGGCTACACCTTC.

This sequence joins TRBV6-2 or TRBV6-3 and TRBJ2-7; TRBD2 agrees at 11 bases. The length of the CDR3 is 17 residues. J gave up 4 bases and V 2 bases, and 10 bases lay outside the gene matches. Germline V gene lookup returns CDR1 MNHEY and CDR2 SVGEGT. This CDR3 is CASSYDPGASGRYEQYF. CDR3 nucleotides: TGTGCCAGCAGTTACGACCCAGGGGCTAGCGGGAGGTACGAGCAGTACTTC.

This rearrangement joins TRBV7-9 to TRBJ2-4, with TRBD1 matching over 10 bases. CDR3 size: 14 residues. The ends lost 5 bases at V and 9 bases at J; junction bases unmatched: 7. CDR1 and CDR2 from the germline V gene are SEHNR and FQNEAQ (reference sequence). The chain's CDR3 is CASSPTGGQGIQYF. The CDR3 DNA sequence: TGTGCCAGCAGCCCGACAGGGGGCCAGGGCATTCAGTACTTC.

This chain connects TRBV5-4 to TRBJ1-6, with D unclear. The CDR3 spans 16 residues. V was pared by 4 bases and J by 4 bases, with 15 bases between. The germline V gene has CDR1 SGHNT and CDR2 YYREEE (reference sequence). DNA of the CDR3: TGTGCCAGCAGCCCTGGAGGAAGAGGGTATAATTCACCCCTCCACTTT. This encodes CASSPGGRGYNSPLHF.

CDR3 region: CASFQLADTQYF. The CDR3, as DNA: TGTGCCAGCTTCCAACTAGCTGATACGCAGTATTTT. The chain uses TRBV28 and TRBJ2-3, with D possibly being TRBD2 (6 bases). Germline loops: CDR1 MDHEN, CDR2 SYDVKM. The CDR3 has 12 residues. V dropped 8 bases and J dropped 6 bases, with 12 bases sitting between them.

The chain uses TRBV6-2 or TRBV6-3 and TRBJ2-1; 11 positions agree with TRBD2. The trim removed 5 bases at V and 7 bases at J, leaving 13 bases unmatched. Germline CDR1 MNHEY, CDR2 SVGEGT. The CDR3 loop spans 17 amino acids. Here the CDR3 DNA reads TGTGCCAGCAGTGATGGACTAGCGGGTGCCGACAAGAATGAGCAGTTCTTC. Its translation is CASSDGLAGADKNEQFF.

This sequence joins TRBV19 and TRBJ2-5, with a tentative D call TRBD2 (6 bases). The CDR3 consists of 14 residues. CDR1 and CDR2 from the germline V gene are LNHDA and SQIVND (reference sequence). V shed 3 bases and J shed 4 bases, with 12 bases lying between them. CDR3 protein: CASSIAGGRETQYF. In DNA, the CDR3 is TGTGCCAGTAGTATCGCCGGAGGGCGAGAGACCCAGTACTTC.

The CDR3 loop is CSASLPGIAKSGYGYTF. The CDR3 DNA is TGCAGTGCTAGTCTCCCGGGAATCGCAAAATCGGGCTATGGCTACACCTTC. This chain joins TRBV20-1 and TRBJ1-2; no definite D call. This CDR3 spans 17 amino acids. The germline CDR1 and CDR2 sequences are DFQATT and SNEGSKA (reference sequence). Deletions cut 3 bases from V and 4 bases from J, with 24 bases between.

The chain is built from TRBV6-2 or TRBV6-3 and TRBJ1-2; D is ambiguous. Trimming cost V 0 bases and J 7 bases, with 9 bases left between them. The CDR3 covers 13 residues. From germline, CDR1 is MNHEY and CDR2 SVGEGT. CDR3 in amino acids: CASSYSANTGYTF. The DNA for the CDR3 is TGTGCCAGCAGTTACTCAGCGAATACTGGCTACACCTTC.